The present entry profiles one T cell receptor beta chain with its context. Clinical history reported by participants formed the basis on which cohorts were assigned. These data come from a study of blood T cell repertoires in COVID-19. Trimming cost V 6 bases and J 8 bases; bases outside gene matches: 12. CDR1 is LNHDA, CDR2 SQIVND, per germline (reference sequence). The CDR3 has 14 residues. The data were produced by immunoSEQ multiplex PCR, yet TCRdb's version contains in-frame clones alone and is incomplete. The table lists hundreds of thousands of clones, 80% to 90% of them singletons. V gene TRBV19 combines with J gene TRBJ1-1; the match to TRBD1 covers 7 bases. Sequences were obtained from PBMCs or T cells enriched from blood (not recorded which). The TCR originated in a middle-aged man who had recovered from COVID-19. CDR3 residues: CASRVGQVFGEAFF. The CDR3 region has the DNA TGTGCCAGTAGGGTCGGACAGGTTTTCGGAGAAGCTTTCTTT. Combining the CDR3 with reference TRBV19 and TRBJ1-1 gives the whole variable domain DGGITQSPKYLFRKEGQNVTLSCEQNLNHDAMYWYRQDPGQGLRLIYYSQIVNDFQKGDIAEGYSVSREKKESFPLTVTSAQKNPTAFYLCASRVGQVFGEAFFGQGTRLTVV.